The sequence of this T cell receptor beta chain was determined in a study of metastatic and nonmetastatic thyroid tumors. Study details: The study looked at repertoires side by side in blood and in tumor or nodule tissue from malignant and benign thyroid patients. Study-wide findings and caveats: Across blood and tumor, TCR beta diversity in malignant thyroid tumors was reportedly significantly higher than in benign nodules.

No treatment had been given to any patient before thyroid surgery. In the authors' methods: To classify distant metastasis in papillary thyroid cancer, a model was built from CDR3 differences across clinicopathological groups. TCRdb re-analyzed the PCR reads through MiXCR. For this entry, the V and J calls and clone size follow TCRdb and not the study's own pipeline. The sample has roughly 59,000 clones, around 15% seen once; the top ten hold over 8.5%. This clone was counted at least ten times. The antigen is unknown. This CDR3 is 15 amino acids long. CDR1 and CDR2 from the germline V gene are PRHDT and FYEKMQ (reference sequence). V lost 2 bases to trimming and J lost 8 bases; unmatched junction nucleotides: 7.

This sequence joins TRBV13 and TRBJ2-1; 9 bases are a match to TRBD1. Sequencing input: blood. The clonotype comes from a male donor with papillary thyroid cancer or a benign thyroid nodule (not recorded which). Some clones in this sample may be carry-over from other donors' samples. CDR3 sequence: CASSLPGTGRYEQFF. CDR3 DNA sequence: TGTGCCAGCAGCTTACCCGGGACAGGGAGGTATGAGCAGTTCTTC.